This TCR beta chain was sequenced in a study of blood T cell repertoires in COVID-19. In the study overall: T cells, B-cell-depleted T cells, or PBMCs provided the cDNA or gDNA that served as material.

Sequenced by immunoSEQ multiplex PCR; TCRdb stores in-frame clones only, minus some. The table includes 110,000 or so clones, approximately 81% detected once. The ends lost 6 bases at V and 5 bases at J; junction bases unmatched: 5. This CDR3 is 13 amino acids long. V is TRBV12-3 or TRBV12-4 and J is TRBJ1-2; 8 bases agree with TRBD1. This receptor was identified in a human donor in a cohort sampled during active COVID-19. Sequenced material: peripheral blood. CDR3 bases: TGTGCCAGCAGCCGGACAGGGCCTTATGGCTACACCTTC. Encoded protein: CASSRTGPYGYTF.